Listed below are T cell receptor beta chains from one sample, sequenced in a study of blood T cell repertoires in COVID-19. Clones were sequenced by immunoSEQ multiplex PCR, and TCRdb holds only the in-frame ones, with some missing. The data contain around 290,000 clones, about nine tenths of them singletons. What was sequenced was PBMCs or T cells enriched from blood (not recorded which). These receptor sequences come from a woman aged 30 to 39 who had recovered from COVID-19. The CDR3 runs from the conserved cysteine through the conserved F or W. A D gene is named only where the DNA matches it firmly. A row's size may be missing; if present it is once, few, many or a size class.

v_gene: TRBV29-1
j_gene: TRBJ2-1
d_gene: .
abundance: .
CDR3nt: TGCAGCGTTGACCCGGCGGGTCTTTACAATGAGCAGTTCTTC
CDR3aa: CSVDPAGLYNEQFF

v_gene: TRBV2
j_gene: TRBJ1-1
d_gene: TRBD1
abundance: .
CDR3nt: TGTGCCAGCACCCTTGGGGACAGGGGCGCCACTGAAGCTTTCTTT
CDR3aa: CASTLGDRGATEAFF

v_gene: TRBV28
j_gene: TRBJ1-4
d_gene: .
abundance: once
CDR3nt: TGTGCCAGCAGTTTACTACCCAGGAATGAAAAACTGTTTTTT
CDR3aa: CASSLLPRNEKLFF

v_gene: TRBV28
j_gene: TRBJ2-7
d_gene: .
abundance: .
CDR3nt: TGTGCCAGCAGTTCGGGGGGGACAGGGCCCTACGAGCAGTACTTC
CDR3aa: CASSSGGTGPYEQYF

v_gene: TRBV20-1
j_gene: TRBJ2-5
d_gene: TRBD2
abundance: .
CDR3nt: TGCAGTGCTAGTCAAACTAGCGGGATGGAGACCCAGTACTTC
CDR3aa: CSASQTSGMETQYF

v_gene: TRBV7-2
j_gene: TRBJ2-7
d_gene: TRBD2
abundance: .
CDR3nt: TGTGCCAGCAGCTTAAGGCTAGCGGGAGGGAACCAGCAGTACTTC
CDR3aa: CASSLRLAGGNQQYF

v_gene: TRBV5-1
j_gene: TRBJ1-3
d_gene: TRBD1
abundance: .
CDR3nt: TGCGCCAGCAGCTCTCAACCGGGACAGCGAATCCTGGGAGGAAACACCATATATTTT
CDR3aa: CASSSQPGQRILGGNTIYF

v_gene: TRBV7-2
j_gene: TRBJ2-3
d_gene: TRBD2
abundance: .
CDR3nt: TGTGCCAGCAGCTCCCGACTAGCGGGAGATCTGGTCACAGATACGCAGTATTTT
CDR3aa: CASSSRLAGDLVTDTQYF

v_gene: TRBV6-5
j_gene: TRBJ1-3
d_gene: .
abundance: few
CDR3nt: TGTGCCAGCAGATTTGACACCTCTGGAAACACCATATATTTT
CDR3aa: CASRFDTSGNTIYF

v_gene: TRBV19
j_gene: TRBJ2-5
d_gene: .
abundance: .
CDR3nt: TGTGCCAGTAGTGGGCAGGGCCATTACCAAGAGACCCAGTACTTC
CDR3aa: CASSGQGHYQETQYF

v_gene: TRBV5-1
j_gene: TRBJ2-3
d_gene: TRBD2
abundance: .
CDR3nt: TGCGCCAGCAGCCCATTAGCGGGGGGCACAGATACGCAGTATTTT
CDR3aa: CASSPLAGGTDTQYF

v_gene: TRBV20-1
j_gene: TRBJ2-5
d_gene: .
abundance: .
CDR3nt: TGCAGTGCTAGTCTAGTCCCCAACAGGGACCAAGAGACCCAGTACTTC
CDR3aa: CSASLVPNRDQETQYF

v_gene: TRBV28
j_gene: TRBJ1-2
d_gene: .
abundance: .
CDR3nt: TGTGCCAGCAGCCTGTCTAGGGGCTACACCTTC
CDR3aa: CASSLSRGYTF

v_gene: TRBV7-9
j_gene: TRBJ2-2
d_gene: TRBD1
abundance: .
CDR3nt: TGTGCCAGCAGCGACAGGGTTGTGAGATCCGGGGAGCTGTTTTTT
CDR3aa: CASSDRVVRSGELFF

v_gene: TRBV19
j_gene: TRBJ2-2
d_gene: TRBD1
abundance: .
CDR3nt: TGTGCCAGTAAGCGACAGGGAGCATCGAGCACCGGGGAGCTGTTTTTT
CDR3aa: CASKRQGASSTGELFF

v_gene: TRBV15
j_gene: TRBJ2-6
d_gene: .
abundance: .
CDR3nt: TGTGCCACCAGCAGAGGTGGAGAACTCCACTCTGGGGCCAACGTCCTGACTTTC
CDR3aa: CATSRGGELHSGANVLTF

v_gene: TRBV19
j_gene: TRBJ2-3
d_gene: TRBD2
abundance: once
CDR3nt: TGTGCCAGTAGTATAGGCGCGGGAGATGGTGCAGATACGCAGTATTTT
CDR3aa: CASSIGAGDGADTQYF

v_gene: TRBV9
j_gene: TRBJ2-3
d_gene: TRBD2
abundance: .
CDR3nt: TGTGCCAGCAGCGAAGGCGGGAGAAAGGCAGATACGCAGTATTTT
CDR3aa: CASSEGGRKADTQYF